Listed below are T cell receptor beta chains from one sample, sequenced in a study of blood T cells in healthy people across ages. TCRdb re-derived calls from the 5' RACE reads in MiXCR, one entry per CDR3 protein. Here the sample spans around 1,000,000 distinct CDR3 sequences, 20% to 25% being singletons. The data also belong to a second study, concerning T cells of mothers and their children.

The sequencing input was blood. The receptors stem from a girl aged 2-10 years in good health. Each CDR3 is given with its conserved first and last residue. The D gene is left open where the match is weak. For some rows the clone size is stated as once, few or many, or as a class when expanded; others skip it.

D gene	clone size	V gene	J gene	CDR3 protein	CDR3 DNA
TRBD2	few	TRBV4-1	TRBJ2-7	CASSQEPKAGGLYEQYF	TGCGCCAGCAGCCAAGAACCCAAAGCGGGGGGGCTATACGAGCAGTACTTC
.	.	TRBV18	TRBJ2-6	CASSPDRLNGDLTF	TGTGCCAGCTCACCAGACAGACTCAACGGGGACCTGACTTTC
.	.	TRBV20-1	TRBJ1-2	CSASPHGTGYGGYTF	TGCAGTGCTAGTCCTCACGGGACGGGGTATGGGGGCTACACCTTC
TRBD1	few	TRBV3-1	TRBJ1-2	CASSQKGGGYTF	TGTGCCAGCAGCCAAAAAGGGGGCGGCTACACCTTC
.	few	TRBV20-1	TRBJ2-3	CSARILGTDTQYF	TGCAGTGCTAGGATTCTCGGGACAGATACGCAGTATTTT
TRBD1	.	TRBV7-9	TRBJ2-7	CASRPIRGQDSYEQYF	TGTGCCAGCAGGCCAATCCGGGGACAGGACTCCTACGAGCAGTACTTC
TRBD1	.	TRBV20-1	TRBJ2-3	CSARDRQGPRDTQYF	TGCAGTGCTAGAGACCGACAGGGCCCCCGGGATACGCAGTATTTT
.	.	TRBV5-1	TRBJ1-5	CASSSTDRHVSNQPQHF	TGCGCCAGCAGCTCCACAGACAGGCACGTAAGCAATCAGCCCCAGCATTTT
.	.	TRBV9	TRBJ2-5	CASSVAWSSVETQYF	TGTGCCAGCAGCGTAGCTTGGTCTAGTGTGGAGACCCAGTACTTC
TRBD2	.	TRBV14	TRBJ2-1	CASSPKRGGKQFF	TGTGCCAGCAGCCCAAAGCGGGGGGGGAAGCAGTTCTTC
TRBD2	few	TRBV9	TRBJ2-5	CASSVGTRETQYF	TGTGCCAGCAGCGTAGGGACTAGAGAGACCCAGTACTTC
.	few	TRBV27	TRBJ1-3	CASSSLNRGNTIYF	TGTGCCAGCAGTTCCCTCAACAGGGGAAACACCATATATTTT
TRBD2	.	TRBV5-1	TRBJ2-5	CASSLVGLASGSHSETQYF	TGCGCCAGCAGCTTGGTTGGTTTGGCTAGCGGGAGTCATTCGGAGACCCAGTACTTC
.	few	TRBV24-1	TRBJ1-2	CATSDKGVPYGHTF	TGTGCCACCAGTGATAAGGGCGTACCCTATGGCCACACCTTC
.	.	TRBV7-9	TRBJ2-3	CASSPTPDTQYF	TGTGCCAGCAGCCCAACCCCAGATACGCAGTATTTT
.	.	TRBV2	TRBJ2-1	CASSEASRSDEQFF	TGTGCCAGCAGTGAAGCGAGCAGATCCGATGAGCAGTTCTTC
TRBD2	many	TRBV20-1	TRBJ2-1	CSVRLAASYNEQFF	TGCAGTGTCCGACTAGCCGCTTCCTACAATGAGCAGTTCTTC
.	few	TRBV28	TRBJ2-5	CASSFKLGQYF	TGTGCCAGCAGTTTCAAGTTAGGCCAGTACTTC
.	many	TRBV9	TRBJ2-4	CASSVEGDIQYF	TGTGCCAGCAGCGTAGAAGGGGACATTCAGTACTTC
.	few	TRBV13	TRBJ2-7	CASSPPSRFYEQYF	TGTGCCAGCAGCCCACCTAGCCGTTTCTACGAGCAGTACTTC
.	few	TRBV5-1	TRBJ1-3	CASSLGPTGGNTIYF	TGCGCCAGCAGCTTGGGACCGACAGGAGGAAACACCATATATTTT
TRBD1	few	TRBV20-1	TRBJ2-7	CSARGTATYEQYF	TGCAGTGCTAGGGGGACAGCCACCTACGAGCAGTACTTC
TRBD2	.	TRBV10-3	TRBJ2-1	CAIRDLGTSSNEQFF	TGTGCCATCAGAGACCTCGGGACTAGCAGCAATGAGCAGTTCTTC
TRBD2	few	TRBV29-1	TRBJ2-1	CSVEASTSGSLYEQFF	TGCAGCGTTGAAGCCTCGACTAGCGGGAGTCTTTATGAGCAGTTCTTC
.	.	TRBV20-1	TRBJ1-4	CSARTGLEKLFF	TGCAGTGCTCGGACGGGACTCGAAAAACTGTTTTTT
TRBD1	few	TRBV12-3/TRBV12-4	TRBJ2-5	CASSPRRTGLKETQYF	TGTGCCAGCAGTCCACGGCGGACAGGGCTAAAAGAGACCCAGTACTTC
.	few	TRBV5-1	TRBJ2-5	CASSFGQTGQETQYF	TGCGCCAGCAGCTTTGGTCAGACAGGTCAAGAGACCCAGTACTTC
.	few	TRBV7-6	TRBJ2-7	CASSVTRSLSEQYF	TGTGCCAGCAGCGTCACTAGGTCTCTCTCCGAGCAGTACTTC
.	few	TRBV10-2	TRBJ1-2	CASSEGGAYGYTF	TGCGCCAGCAGTGAGGGTGGGGCTTATGGCTACACCTTC
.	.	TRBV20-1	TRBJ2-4	CSGTQGLETIQYF	TGCAGTGGCACCCAGGGTTTGGAGACCATTCAGTACTTC
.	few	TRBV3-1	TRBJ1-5	CASSLNTGDQPQHF	TGTGCCAGCAGCCTAAACACGGGGGATCAGCCCCAGCATTTT
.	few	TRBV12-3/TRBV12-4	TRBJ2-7	CASSFSTGTFYEQYF	TGTGCCAGCAGTTTTAGCACAGGGACGTTCTACGAGCAGTACTTC
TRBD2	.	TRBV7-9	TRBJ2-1	CASSSGLAGAFSYNEQFF	TGTGCCAGCAGCTCCGGACTAGCGGGGGCCTTCTCCTACAATGAGCAGTTCTTC
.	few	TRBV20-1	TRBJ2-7	CSARDAGPSYEQYF	TGCAGTGCTAGAGATGCGGGGCCTAGCTACGAGCAGTACTTC
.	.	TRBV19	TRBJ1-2	CASSIAYGVDGYTF	TGTGCCAGTAGTATAGCGTACGGGGTTGATGGCTACACCTTC
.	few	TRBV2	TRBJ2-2	CASFAEVNTGELFF	TGTGCCAGCTTCGCAGAGGTGAACACCGGGGAGCTGTTTTTT
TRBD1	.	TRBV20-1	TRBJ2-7	CSAGQGAYEQYF	TGCAGCGCTGGACAGGGGGCCTACGAGCAGTACTTC
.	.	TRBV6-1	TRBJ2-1	CASRWDEQFF	TGTGCCAGCAGATGGGATGAGCAGTTCTTC
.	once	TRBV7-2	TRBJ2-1	CASSLDRLPNEQFF	TGTGCCAGCAGCTTAGATCGTCTCCCCAATGAGCAGTTCTTC
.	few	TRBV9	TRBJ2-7	CASRSGHGDEQYF	TGTGCCAGCAGATCGGGACATGGGGACGAGCAGTACTTC
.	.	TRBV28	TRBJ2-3	CASSFDLSTDTQYF	TGTGCCAGCAGTTTTGATCTTAGCACAGATACGCAGTATTTT
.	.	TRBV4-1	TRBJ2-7	CASSQVGGIDEQYF	TGCGCCAGCAGCCAAGTTGGTGGAATCGACGAGCAGTACTTC
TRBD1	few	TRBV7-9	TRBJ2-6	CASSDRGPHSGANVLTF	TGTGCCAGCAGCGACAGGGGCCCCCACTCTGGGGCCAACGTCCTGACTTTC
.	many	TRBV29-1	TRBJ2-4	CSVGGVEDLAKNIQYF	TGCAGCGTCGGAGGGGTGGAGGACCTAGCCAAAAACATTCAGTACTTC
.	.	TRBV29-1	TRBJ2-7	CSVEERDGESQQYF	TGCAGCGTTGAAGAGAGGGACGGGGAATCCCAGCAGTACTTC
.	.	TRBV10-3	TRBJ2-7	CAISPGGPTYEQYF	TGTGCCATCAGCCCCGGGGGCCCAACCTACGAGCAGTACTTC
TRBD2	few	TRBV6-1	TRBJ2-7	CATELAVYEQYF	TGTGCCACCGAACTAGCGGTCTACGAGCAGTACTTC